These T cell receptor beta chains were read from a single sample in a study of control samples from healthy donors and cancer patients. The table came from immunoSEQ multiplex PCR; TCRdb's copy has only in-frame clones and leaves some out. The data show more than 95,000 clones, over 90% seen once. Sequencing used blood. The source is a young man in good health. The CDR3 runs from the conserved cysteine through the conserved F or W. A D gene is named only where the DNA matches it firmly. Size tells how often a clone was seen (once, few, many) or the class of an expanded clone, and some rows leave it out.

J gene: TRBJ1-1; D gene: TRBD1; V gene: TRBV6-4; clone size: .; CDR3 DNA: TGTGCCAGCAGTCCCACAGGGGGAAGGACTGAAGCTTTCTTT; CDR3 protein: CASSPTGGRTEAFF
J gene: TRBJ1-6; D gene: .; V gene: TRBV5-5; clone size: few; CDR3 DNA: TGTGCCAGCAGCCTTCAGGGTTCACCCCTCCACTTT; CDR3 protein: CASSLQGSPLHF
J gene: TRBJ1-5; D gene: .; V gene: TRBV6-5; clone size: .; CDR3 DNA: TGTGCCAGCAGTTACAATGCCAATCAGCCCCAGCATTTT; CDR3 protein: CASSYNANQPQHF
J gene: TRBJ1-6; D gene: TRBD1; V gene: TRBV6-5; clone size: .; CDR3 DNA: TGTGCCAGCAGGGACAGGGAGAGTTCACCCCTCCACTTT; CDR3 protein: CASRDRESSPLHF
J gene: TRBJ1-6; D gene: .; V gene: TRBV6-2/TRBV6-3; clone size: medium-sized; CDR3 DNA: TGTGCCAGCAGTTATTGGCAGGTGGATTCACCCCTCCACTTT; CDR3 protein: CASSYWQVDSPLHF
J gene: TRBJ2-5; D gene: TRBD2; V gene: TRBV4-1; clone size: .; CDR3 DNA: TGCGCCAGCAGCCAAGGCCCGGGAGGAGAGACCCAGTACTTC; CDR3 protein: CASSQGPGGETQYF
J gene: TRBJ2-2; D gene: .; V gene: TRBV7-2; clone size: .; CDR3 DNA: TGTGCCAGCACCGATAGGACTTGGGCGAGGACCGGGGAGCTGTTTTTT; CDR3 protein: CASTDRTWARTGELFF
J gene: TRBJ2-1; D gene: .; V gene: TRBV10-2; clone size: .; CDR3 DNA: TGCGCCAGCAGTCGGGGGCTTATCGGGGAGCAGTTCTTC; CDR3 protein: CASSRGLIGEQFF
J gene: TRBJ2-5; D gene: .; V gene: TRBV9; clone size: .; CDR3 DNA: TGTGCCAGCAGCTCATCCTCCCGGGCCCAAGGAGAGACCCAGTACTTC; CDR3 protein: CASSSSSRAQGETQYF
J gene: TRBJ2-1; D gene: .; V gene: TRBV10-3; clone size: .; CDR3 DNA: TGTGCCATCAACCGCGGAGAGGGTGGGCAGTTCTTC; CDR3 protein: CAINRGEGGQFF
J gene: TRBJ2-5; D gene: .; V gene: TRBV19; clone size: .; CDR3 DNA: TGTGCCAGTAGTAAGGGCGTGGGGTTCGGAGAGACCCAGTACTTC; CDR3 protein: CASSKGVGFGETQYF
J gene: TRBJ1-2; D gene: TRBD1; V gene: TRBV19; clone size: .; CDR3 DNA: TGTGCCAGTCAAGGACAGGGGGAGCATGGCTACACCTTC; CDR3 protein: CASQGQGEHGYTF
J gene: TRBJ2-2; D gene: .; V gene: TRBV15; clone size: .; CDR3 DNA: TGTGCCACCAGCCGCCGACAGGCCGAAGGCGGGGAGCTGTTTTTT; CDR3 protein: CATSRRQAEGGELFF
J gene: TRBJ2-3; D gene: .; V gene: TRBV3-1/TRBV3-2; clone size: .; CDR3 DNA: TGTGCCAGCAGCTCCCGGGCAGATACGCAGTATTTT; CDR3 protein: CASSSRADTQYF
J gene: TRBJ2-2; D gene: .; V gene: TRBV5-1; clone size: .; CDR3 DNA: TGCGCCAGCAGCTTAAACGGGGAGCTGTTTTTT; CDR3 protein: CASSLNGELFF
J gene: TRBJ1-4; D gene: TRBD1; V gene: TRBV6-6; clone size: .; CDR3 DNA: TGTGCCAGCACTTTAGGGGGCGCGAATGAAAAACTGTTTTTT; CDR3 protein: CASTLGGANEKLFF
J gene: TRBJ2-7; D gene: .; V gene: TRBV4-1; clone size: .; CDR3 DNA: TGCGCCAGCAGCCAAGACTCGGCCCTAACCTACGAGCAGTACTTC; CDR3 protein: CASSQDSALTYEQYF
J gene: TRBJ1-5; D gene: .; V gene: TRBV11-2; clone size: .; CDR3 DNA: TGTGCCAGCAGCTTAGATAGGGATCAGCCCCAGCATTTT; CDR3 protein: CASSLDRDQPQHF
J gene: TRBJ1-4; D gene: TRBD1; V gene: TRBV6-6; clone size: .; CDR3 DNA: TGTGCCAGCAGTGCCAGGGGGACAGGGAGGGACGAAAAACTGTTTTTT; CDR3 protein: CASSARGTGRDEKLFF
J gene: TRBJ1-1; D gene: TRBD1; V gene: TRBV7-2; clone size: .; CDR3 DNA: TGTGCCAGCCGACAGGGGGTAGTAGGAACTGAAGCTTTCTTT; CDR3 protein: CASRQGVVGTEAFF
J gene: TRBJ1-3; D gene: .; V gene: TRBV6-5; clone size: .; CDR3 DNA: TGTGCCAGCATGAGGGGAAACACCATATATTTT; CDR3 protein: CASMRGNTIYF
J gene: TRBJ2-3; D gene: .; V gene: TRBV11-3; clone size: .; CDR3 DNA: TGTGCCAGCCCCGGGGAGGGCACAGATACGCAGTATTTT; CDR3 protein: CASPGEGTDTQYF
J gene: TRBJ1-2; D gene: .; V gene: TRBV28; clone size: .; CDR3 DNA: TGTGCCAGCAGTTTAGTAGGAGACTATGGCTACACCTTC; CDR3 protein: CASSLVGDYGYTF
J gene: TRBJ1-1; D gene: TRBD1; V gene: TRBV28; clone size: .; CDR3 DNA: TGTGCCAGCAAGCCAGGGGGCCGAATGAACACTGAAGCTTTCTTT; CDR3 protein: CASKPGGRMNTEAFF
J gene: TRBJ1-4; D gene: .; V gene: TRBV7-9; clone size: .; CDR3 DNA: TGTGCCAGCAGCTTACCCCCGGGACAAATTAATGAAAAACTGTTTTTT; CDR3 protein: CASSLPPGQINEKLFF
J gene: TRBJ2-3; D gene: TRBD1; V gene: TRBV30; clone size: .; CDR3 DNA: TGTGCCTGGAACACAGGGGTGCAAGATACGCAGTATTTT; CDR3 protein: CAWNTGVQDTQYF
J gene: TRBJ2-2; D gene: .; V gene: TRBV5-8; clone size: once; CDR3 DNA: TGTGCCAGCATCTACGTTTTCGGGGCAGTAAACACCGGGGAGCTGTTTTTT; CDR3 protein: CASIYVFGAVNTGELFF
J gene: TRBJ1-4; D gene: .; V gene: TRBV6-2/TRBV6-3; clone size: .; CDR3 DNA: TGTGCCAGCAGTTACGACCTAGGTGGTGAAAAACTGTTTTTT; CDR3 protein: CASSYDLGGEKLFF
J gene: TRBJ1-3; D gene: .; V gene: TRBV19; clone size: once; CDR3 DNA: TGTGCCAGTAGTATAGACGTCGATGGAAACACCATATATTTT; CDR3 protein: CASSIDVDGNTIYF
J gene: TRBJ1-6; D gene: .; V gene: TRBV28; clone size: .; CDR3 DNA: TGTGCCAGCCGTAACGGCAGGGCTTATTCACCCCTCCACTTT; CDR3 protein: CASRNGRAYSPLHF
J gene: TRBJ2-7; D gene: .; V gene: TRBV25-1; clone size: .; CDR3 DNA: TGTGCCAGCAGTGAATTAAGGACTGGGGAGCAGTACTTC; CDR3 protein: CASSELRTGEQYF
J gene: TRBJ2-5; D gene: TRBD2; V gene: TRBV7-2; clone size: .; CDR3 DNA: TGTGCCAGCAGACAGAGACTAGCCCAAGAGACCCAGTACTTC; CDR3 protein: CASRQRLAQETQYF
J gene: TRBJ1-4; D gene: .; V gene: TRBV2; clone size: .; CDR3 DNA: TGTGCCAGCACGGGGGTCAATGAAAAACTGTTTTTT; CDR3 protein: CASTGVNEKLFF
J gene: TRBJ2-7; D gene: .; V gene: TRBV12-5; clone size: .; CDR3 DNA: TGTGCTAGTGGTTTGGACCCAGAAGGCTACGAGCAGTACTTC; CDR3 protein: CASGLDPEGYEQYF
J gene: TRBJ2-5; D gene: .; V gene: TRBV7-2; clone size: .; CDR3 DNA: TGTGCCAGCAGCTTTAACCAAGAGACCCAGTACTTC; CDR3 protein: CASSFNQETQYF
J gene: TRBJ2-1; D gene: .; V gene: TRBV6-2/TRBV6-3; clone size: .; CDR3 DNA: TGTGCCAGCAGTCCCAGCGGGCAGCAGTTCTTC; CDR3 protein: CASSPSGQQFF
J gene: TRBJ1-1; D gene: .; V gene: TRBV5-4; clone size: .; CDR3 DNA: TGTGCCAGCAGCTTGAATGCAGGGGTGAACACTGAAGCTTTCTTT; CDR3 protein: CASSLNAGVNTEAFF
J gene: TRBJ2-3; D gene: TRBD2; V gene: TRBV24-1; clone size: .; CDR3 DNA: TGTGCCACCAGTTTGGTAGCGGGGGGGCCAGATACGCAGTATTTT; CDR3 protein: CATSLVAGGPDTQYF
J gene: TRBJ1-5; D gene: TRBD1; V gene: TRBV24-1; clone size: .; CDR3 DNA: TGTGCCACCAGTCCGGGACAGTATACTCAGCCCCAGCATTTT; CDR3 protein: CATSPGQYTQPQHF
J gene: TRBJ1-1; D gene: .; V gene: TRBV21-1; clone size: .; CDR3 DNA: TGTGCCAGCAGCAAAGCGGGTGGGCAGACCGCTGAAGCTTTCTTT; CDR3 protein: CASSKAGGQTAEAFF
J gene: TRBJ1-4; D gene: TRBD1; V gene: TRBV7-9; clone size: .; CDR3 DNA: TGTGCCAGCAGCTCATTGACAGGGGTAAATGAAAAACTGTTTTTT; CDR3 protein: CASSSLTGVNEKLFF
J gene: TRBJ1-2; D gene: .; V gene: TRBV29-1; clone size: .; CDR3 DNA: TGCAGCGTCCCGGACGGTCAACATGGCTACACCTTC; CDR3 protein: CSVPDGQHGYTF
J gene: TRBJ1-2; D gene: .; V gene: TRBV5-8; clone size: .; CDR3 DNA: TGTGCCAGCAGCTTGGACGGAGATAACTATGGCTACACCTTC; CDR3 protein: CASSLDGDNYGYTF
J gene: TRBJ2-3; D gene: .; V gene: TRBV6-1; clone size: .; CDR3 DNA: TGTGCCAGCAGTGAAAACACAGTCTTGAGGGGAGATACGCAGTATTTT; CDR3 protein: CASSENTVLRGDTQYF
J gene: TRBJ2-3; D gene: TRBD2; V gene: TRBV4-2; clone size: .; CDR3 DNA: TGTGCCAGCGGCCGGACTAGCGGGGGCCCCGGAGATACGCAGTATTTT; CDR3 protein: CASGRTSGGPGDTQYF
J gene: TRBJ1-2; D gene: TRBD1; V gene: TRBV6-2/TRBV6-3; clone size: .; CDR3 DNA: TGTGCCAGCAGCTCTGCCTGGACAGGGGCTAACTATGGCTACACCTTC; CDR3 protein: CASSSAWTGANYGYTF
J gene: TRBJ2-3; D gene: .; V gene: TRBV15; clone size: .; CDR3 DNA: TGTGCCACCCACCGGATTTCGGGGGGCGTCGATACGCAGTATTTT; CDR3 protein: CATHRISGGVDTQYF
J gene: TRBJ1-1; D gene: .; V gene: TRBV30; clone size: .; CDR3 DNA: TGTGCCTCGACGGGGGGAGGGTGGGGCACTGAAGCTTTCTTT; CDR3 protein: CASTGGGWGTEAFF
J gene: TRBJ2-3; D gene: TRBD2; V gene: TRBV3-1/TRBV3-2; clone size: .; CDR3 DNA: TGTGCCAGCAGCCAGGGGGGGGCAGATACGCAGTATTTT; CDR3 protein: CASSQGGADTQYF
J gene: TRBJ2-3; D gene: .; V gene: TRBV19; clone size: .; CDR3 DNA: TGTGCCAGTAGTATAGGAAGGCCAGATACGCAGTATTTT; CDR3 protein: CASSIGRPDTQYF